This section outlines one T cell receptor beta chain sequence together with its context. These data come from a study of shared clonotypes between healthy human individuals. The data were produced by immunoSEQ multiplex PCR, yet TCRdb's version contains in-frame clones alone and is incomplete. The sample consists of about 1.5 million clones, roughly 96% of them appearing once. The length of the CDR3 is 14 residues. CDR1 is SGHTA and CDR2 is FQGNSA in the germline V gene. The V and J ends lost 5 bases and 3 bases, in that order; junction bases with no gene match: 1. The sample taken for sequencing was naive CD4+ T cells sorted from blood. Subset denoted: CD45RA+ positively selected. The clonotype was recovered from a man aged 25-45 years in good health. This chain links TRBV7-2 with TRBJ2-5; TRBD2 matches 12 bases. CDR3 residues: CASSGLAGKETQYF. The CDR3 coding sequence is TGTGCCAGCAGCGGACTAGCGGGGAAAGAGACCCAGTACTTC.